This TCR beta chain was identified in a study of blood T cells in healthy people across ages. The CDR3 sequence is 15 residues long. V gave up 4 bases and J gave up 2 bases, with 13 bases separating them. CDR1 LGHDT and CDR2 YNNKEL come from the germline V gene (reference sequence). Together with a sample-barcoded 5' primer, a J-beta primer mix was included in a second PCR lasting about 6 to 12 cycles. TCRdb re-analysed the 5' RACE reads in MiXCR, keeping a single row per CDR3 protein. The table records around 1.7 million distinct CDR3 sequences, roughly 28% of them present only once. This clonotype was observed a handful of times.

The chain uses TRBV3-1 and TRBJ2-3; D ambiguous. The sample consisted of blood. This TCR was sampled from a woman aged 25-40 years in good health. CDR3 region: CASSPRSGPTDTQYF. DNA of the CDR3: TGTGCCAGCAGCCCCCGGTCCGGACCCACAGATACGCAGTATTTT.